The text below deals with one T cell receptor (beta chain). Its antigen remains unknown. CDR1 and CDR2 from the germline V gene are SNHLY and FYNNEI. The CDR3 is 15 residues long. Trimming stripped 4 bases from V and 2 bases from J, with 12 bases between. Whole-study findings and limits: Greatest tumor Treg TCR overlap was with tumor naive CD4+ cells.

Memory CD4+ cells were defined as CD4+CD45RO+CD25-. TCRdb called the 5' RACE reads again in MiXCR, with one record for every CDR3 protein. The sample lists tens of thousands of distinct CDR3 sequences, less than 35% occurring once. The material sequenced was memory CD4+ T cells sorted from a lymph node. Sample subset: memory CD4+ T cells, CD4+CD45RO+CD25-. The receptor was isolated from a female donor with breast cancer. V usage is TRBV2 and J usage is TRBJ1-3, with D perhaps TRBD1 (5 bases). The CDR3 loop is CASSGGRDTGNTIYF. The CDR3, as DNA: TGTGCCAGCAGTGGGGGACGTGACACTGGAAACACCATATATTTT.